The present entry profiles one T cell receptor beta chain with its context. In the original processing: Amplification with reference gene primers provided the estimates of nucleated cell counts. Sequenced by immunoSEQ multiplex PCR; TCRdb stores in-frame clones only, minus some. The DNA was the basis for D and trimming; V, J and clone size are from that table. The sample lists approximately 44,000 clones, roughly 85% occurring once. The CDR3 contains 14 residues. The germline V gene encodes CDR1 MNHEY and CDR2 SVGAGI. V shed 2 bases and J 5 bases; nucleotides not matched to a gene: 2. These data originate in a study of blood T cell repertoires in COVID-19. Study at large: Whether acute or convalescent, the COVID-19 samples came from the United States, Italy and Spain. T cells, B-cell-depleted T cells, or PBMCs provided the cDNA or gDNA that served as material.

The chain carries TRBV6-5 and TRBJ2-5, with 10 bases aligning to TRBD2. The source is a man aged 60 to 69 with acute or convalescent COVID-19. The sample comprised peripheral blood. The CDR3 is CASSYALAGETQYF. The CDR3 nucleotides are TGTGCCAGCAGTTACGCACTAGCGGGGGAGACCCAGTACTTC.